These T cell receptor beta chains were read from a single sample in a study of T-cell memory formation after mild COVID-19. TCRdb called the 5' RACE reads again in MiXCR, with one record for every CDR3 protein. Here the sample spans some 300,000 distinct CDR3 sequences, about 20% being singletons. The sequenced material came from PBMCs or a T cell subset sorted from them (not recorded which). The origin of the receptors is a man younger than 35 who had mild COVID-19 (a few samples of this study predate the infection). Cell type and time point are not known. Both conserved end residues are part of each CDR3. D genes are given only for firm matches. Size is stated for part of the rows, as once, few or many counts, or as a class when the clone is expanded.

abundance | j_gene | v_gene | d_gene | CDR3aa | CDR3nt
few | TRBJ2-1 | TRBV7-3 | TRBD2 | CASSQRGGTYNEQFF | TGTGCCAGCAGCCAGCGGGGGGGCACGTACAATGAGCAGTTCTTC
. | TRBJ2-2 | TRBV19 | . | CASSIVRGAGELFF | TGTGCCAGTAGTATTGTCCGAGGGGCCGGGGAGCTGTTTTTT
. | TRBJ2-2 | TRBV4-2 | TRBD1 | CASSQEKGAPTGELFF | TGTGCCAGCAGCCAAGAGAAGGGGGCGCCGACCGGGGAGCTGTTTTTT
few | TRBJ1-1 | TRBV5-5 | TRBD1 | CASSQGVAEAFF | TGTGCCAGCAGTCAGGGGGTCGCTGAAGCTTTCTTT
few | TRBJ1-2 | TRBV29-1 | . | CSSLSEHFGYTF | TGCAGCTCGCTCAGTGAGCACTTCGGCTACACCTTC
. | TRBJ1-6 | TRBV7-2 | TRBD1 | CASSSWTNRDRVHF | TGTGCCAGCAGCTCCTGGACGAACCGGGACAGGGTCCACTTT
. | TRBJ1-5 | TRBV6-5 | TRBD1 | CASSSTNDRAEDGNQPQHF | TGTGCCAGCAGTTCTACGAACGACAGGGCTGAGGACGGCAATCAGCCCCAGCATTTT
. | TRBJ2-5 | TRBV20-1 | . | CSADTGSQETQYF | TGCAGTGCTGATACAGGGAGCCAAGAGACCCAGTACTTC
. | TRBJ2-7 | TRBV4-3 | TRBD1 | CASSPLGRGHEQYF | TGCGCCAGCAGCCCCCTGGGCAGGGGGCACGAGCAGTACTTC
. | TRBJ2-1 | TRBV6-2/TRBV6-3 | . | CASSYGAAGNEQFF | TGTGCCAGCAGTTACGGTGCGGCGGGGAATGAGCAGTTCTTC
. | TRBJ2-7 | TRBV4-3 | . | CASSLRPGYYEQYF | TGCGCCAGCAGCCTACGACCCGGTTATTACGAGCAGTACTTC
few | TRBJ1-6 | TRBV20-1 | TRBD1 | CSARQGANNSPLHF | TGCAGTGCTCGACAGGGGGCAAATAATTCACCCCTCCACTTT
. | TRBJ2-7 | TRBV12-3/TRBV12-4 | . | CASSFPGTRGYEQYF | TGTGCCAGCAGTTTTCCGGGCACCAGAGGCTACGAGCAGTACTTC
few | TRBJ2-5 | TRBV7-2 | TRBD2 | CASSLQRGQETQYF | TGTGCCAGCAGCCTACAGCGGGGCCAAGAGACCCAGTACTTC
. | TRBJ2-1 | TRBV5-1 | . | CASSLGFSDGAYNEQFF | TGCGCCAGCAGCTTGGGATTTTCGGACGGAGCCTACAATGAGCAGTTCTTC
. | TRBJ1-2 | TRBV20-1 | . | CSARRDLKGGYTF | TGCAGTGCTAGAAGGGACCTTAAAGGGGGCTACACCTTC
few | TRBJ2-3 | TRBV10-3 | . | CATPTTGARSTDTQYF | TGTGCCACCCCTACTACCGGGGCGCGTAGCACAGATACGCAGTATTTT
. | TRBJ2-3 | TRBV11-3 | . | CASSPGQSGADTQYF | TGTGCCAGCAGCCCGGGGCAGAGCGGCGCAGATACGCAGTATTTT
few | TRBJ1-4 | TRBV4-2 | TRBD1 | CASSQDPQGDEKLFF | TGTGCCAGCAGCCAAGATCCTCAGGGGGATGAAAAACTGTTTTTT